The TCR beta chain under discussion was sequenced for a study of blood T cell repertoires in COVID-19. For the study at large: Samples came from the United States, Italy and Spain, spanning acute and convalescent COVID-19.

V was clipped by 4 bases and J by 5 bases, with 12 bases between them. Per germline, CDR1 SGHNT and CDR2 YENEEA. CDR3 size: 13 residues. Produced via immunoSEQ multiplex PCR; TCRdb's table is partial and in-frame only. Of roughly 250,000 clones in the sample, approximately 85% are singletons; the top ten hold about 4.8%. The clonotype originates from a woman between 65 and 79 years old with acute or convalescent COVID-19. What was sequenced was peripheral blood. This chain links TRBV11-3 with TRBJ2-7; D gene uncertain. The CDR3 sequence: CASSSFPSNEQYF. For the CDR3, the DNA is TGTGCCAGCAGCTCGTTCCCTAGTAACGAGCAGTACTTC.